The entry that follows covers one T cell receptor (beta chain) sequence. The target of this receptor is not known. Base qualities were left out, and no much larger clone turns up one base away. This sample is drawn from a study of cytomegalovirus exposure and HLA in healthy donors (TCRdb year 2017). With respect to the entire study: An earlier analysis of 587 of the donors reported 250 to 300 Gb of sequence data and 90 million to 120 million unique TCR beta sequences obtained from about 170 million T cells. Approximately 310 gigabases of sequencing data and tens of millions of unique TCR sequences were included in an early release covering 550 to 800 HLA-typed donors. The genetic ancestry cluster associated with self-reported Caucasian donors included 65% to 90% of the roughly 380 genotyped donors. The study aimed to test whether signatures of past pathogen exposure could be identified by cataloging public T cell receptors. The study profiled the T cell repertoires of fewer than 850 subjects by immunosequencing and related them to cytomegalovirus serostatus. Besides the first cohort of around 670 subjects, a separate validation cohort made up of 95 to 150 different subjects was used. To predict cytomegalovirus infection status, the study combined high-throughput TCR immunosequencing, statistical association of individual TCRs with disease status, and machine learning. In a later analysis, previously published TCR beta repertoires from several hundred donors were re-analyzed and high-resolution HLA genotyping was added so that TCR occurrence patterns could be studied. Rather than drawing on any new phenotypic data, the later analysis identified candidate immune exposures from TCR beta sequences and the way those sequences occurred across donors. In an earlier analysis of roughly 580 of the donors, high-throughput TCR beta sequencing was used to judge whether each TCR beta V gene segment behaved as functional or pseudogenic. Donor age, sex, ethnicity and CMV serostatus were compiled alongside the repertoire data. Genome-wide SNP genotypes for about 65% of the 666 donors were used in a later genetic analysis, which treated that subset as a discovery cohort. Every discovery cohort repertoire had been produced on one sequencing platform. HLA typing included class I and class II loci at four-digit resolution. Typing coverage varied by locus: roughly 629-640 donors for A, B, C, DRB1 and DQB1; roughly 560 for DQA1; more than 600 for DPA1; more than 450 for DPB1. Roughly 5 DR-DQ haplotypes were treated as single units for association and clustering because of strong linkage in the cohort. On average, about 240,000 unique TCR beta nucleotide sequences were sequenced per donor among 300 to 500 genotyped donors of the cohort, with roughly 18% of those sequences being non-productive.

In total, over 600 healthy bone marrow donors made up the cohort. All cohort members were sampled while nominally healthy, although unrecorded immune exposures were likely present. The donor was CMV seropositive and belonged to the group of 250 to 300 seropositive cohort members. A peripheral blood sample was provided by each donor, and peripheral blood mononuclear cells were used for TCR beta sequencing. The Qiagen DNeasy Blood Extraction Kit was used to extract genomic DNA from the blood cell samples. To prepare the library, the immunoSEQ multiplex PCR assay was applied. The multiplex PCR relied on a mix of 60 forward primers for TCR Vbeta segments and 13 reverse primers for TCR Jbeta segments. The CDR3 region of rearranged TCR beta genes was amplified from genomic DNA by a multiplex PCR assay. On the Illumina HiSeq System, the amplified TCR beta libraries were sequenced as 87-base-pair reads. The study's own analysis went as follows. A later analysis counted approximately 76 million unique TCR beta chains across the roughly 700 repertoires, and around 9.9 million of these chains were shared by at least two donors. A nearest-neighbor algorithm error-corrected the raw reads and collapsed the reads into unique sequences, merging closely related sequences to remove PCR and sequencing errors. Alignment of CDR3 sequences to IMGT reference sequences was used to assign V, D and J gene segments. For a sequence to be retained, a match of at least six nucleotides was required to both a V gene segment and a J gene segment. Rearrangements were called productive when the CDR3 lacked stop codons and stayed in frame with V and J; all others were non-productive. CDR3 was defined by IMGT convention, running from the second conserved V-encoded cysteine to the conserved J-encoded phenylalanine. The earlier analysis of about 500 of the donors excluded sequences that lacked an unambiguous match to a single V gene segment. In an earlier analysis of several hundred of the donors, V segments were called functional above 56.7% productive rearrangements and were called segregating when the between-donor standard deviation exceeded 5%. A statistical classification framework was developed to diagnose cytomegalovirus status using the catalog of TCR beta chain sequences. V and J gene assignment, in a later analysis, came from comparing TCR nucleotide sequences with IMGT/GENE-DB human TR gene sequences. The TCRdist pipeline was used in a later analysis to assign CDR3 sequences and most-parsimonious VDJ recombination scenarios. In a later analysis, each TCR beta chain was defined by its CDR3 amino acid sequence together with its V-gene family, and reads lacking a unique V-gene family were excluded. As a way to deal with suspected cross-contamination and a sequencing artifact, a later analysis dropped roughly 600 nucleotide sequences that were highly shared and had low generation probability. A later analysis calculated a clonal expansion index for each public chain from normalized within-repertoire ranks of inferred template counts. In a later analysis, generation probabilities were computed with a VDJ recombination model fitted to out-of-frame rearrangements, and the resulting probabilities were checked against IGoR. Hypergeometric tests were used in a later analysis to score TCR-TCR, TCR-HLA and TCR-CMV co-occurrence, with a repertoire-size bias correction applied to the TCR pairs. In a later analysis, false discovery rates were estimated by permuting HLA or CMV assignments 20 times. A later analysis grouped co-occurring TCRs with DBSCAN, adding TCRdist sequence similarity when clustering within HLA-allele-positive subsets. For co-occurrence clustering, repertoires with fewer than 30,000 or more than 120,000 public chains were excluded, along with four to six repertoires with anomalous nucleotide sharing. TCRdb took this table from immuneACCESS and kept in-frame rearrangements with V and J called. Such tables lack part of the clones; where checked against another copy, unresolved V genes explain under half of the gap, and the rest is unexplained. The V and J calls and clone size were taken over from that table, and D and trimming were inferred from the DNA. Recorded for this sample are 130,000 or so clones; 82% of them occurred a single time. Of the sample, more than 2.5% falls within the top ten clones.

On the study overall, not on this receptor specifically: Because counts were too low, roughly 16 rarely observed V segments, including chromosome 9 orphons, were excluded from the earlier analysis of 587 of the donors. A further reported finding was that TCR beta sequences accurately predicted the HLA-A and HLA-B alleles for most subjects in the first cohort. Immune exposure information for the cohort was limited to CMV serostatus. This cohort had only TCR beta chains sequenced, and the lack of alpha or paired-chain data limited which features could be detected. A total of 150 or so TCR beta chains were listed by the study as associated with cytomegalovirus. In a later analysis, most CMV-associated TCR beta chains were found to appear HLA-restricted, with HLA associations seemingly driven largely by CMV exposure. Most TCR sequences were observed very rarely across donors, whereas some public TCRs were present in many individuals. HLA typing was unavailable for some donors at each locus, so association tests used only the typed subset. In a later analysis, HLA-associated TCR beta chains showed more clonal expansion and lower generation probabilities than non-associated chains that were equally common. A group of highly shared sequence variants was considered likely to be a technical artifact of the sequencing pipeline. In a later analysis, several top co-occurrence clusters were reported to appear linked to parvovirus B19, influenza, CMV and Epstein-Barr virus. According to a later genetic analysis, donors in an Asian-associated ancestry cluster had fewer N-insertions in productive TCRs than the roughly 700-donor mean. According to the authors, the approach could potentially be generalized to other disease states and immunological phenotypes. In a later analysis, the rate of TCR association differed among HLA loci, with DRB1 alleles having the most associated TCRs and HLA-C alleles having the fewest. Strong co-occurrence of HLA alleles, especially DR and DQ, made assigning TCR associations to individual alleles difficult. Presence/absence analyses assumed roughly uniform sequencing depth across donors, an assumption that may not hold. In vitro tests confirmed that three of the cytomegalovirus-associated TCR beta chains recognize cytomegalovirus antigens. Some IMGT-functional V segments, including TRBV6-2 and TRBV6-3, could not be distinguished by the 87-base-pair reads and were therefore excluded. The classifier was reported to diagnose cytomegalovirus status with high specificity and sensitivity in both the original and validation cohorts. In a later genetic analysis, a missense DCLRE1C variant was associated with V-gene and J-gene trimming of TCR beta chains, and the association was replicated in an independent cohort. At a false discovery rate of 0.05, a later analysis linked around 17,000 TCR beta sequences to specific HLA alleles. Correlated functional status among segregating V segments might be attributable to linkage disequilibrium, but an unknown experimental factor could not be ruled out. In an earlier analysis of under 600 of the donors, most TCR beta V segments were observed in productive rearrangements about 87% or about 30% of the time, broadly matching IMGT annotations.

The CDR3 runs 14 amino acids, cysteine and phenylalanine included. Kept here is only the CDR3 DNA, which spans 42 bases and is read in frame from base 1. The germline V end is reduced by 3 bases and the J end by 4 bases; junction bases left unmatched: 5. From a lookup of the germline V gene, CDR1 and CDR2 are SGHTA and FQGTGA. Here the chain combines TRBV7-3 and TRBJ1-1; 7 central nucleotides agree with TRBD1. The TCR originated in a man aged 18 to 35 in good health and CMV-seropositive. The sequenced sample was PBMCs. The CDR3 loop reads CASSLHPGGTEAFF. The bases are TGTGCCAGCAGCTTGCACCCAGGGGGCACTGAAGCTTTCTTT.